This entry lists 5 T cell receptor beta chains sequenced from one sample in a study of CD8 T cells in Susac syndrome. RNA in amounts of roughly 0.5 to 1 ug was reverse transcribed with random hexamers. TCRdb called the immunoSEQ multiplex PCR reads again in MiXCR, with one record for every CDR3 protein. The sample lists approximately 110,000 distinct CDR3 sequences, just under 95% occurring once. The sample consisted of CD4+ T cells from PBMCs. Source of these receptors: a human donor in good health.

The chain carries TRBV9 and TRBJ1-5, with 7 bases identical to TRBD1. CDR1 is SGDLS, CDR2 YYNGEE, per germline. The CDR3 has 16 residues. Losses at the gene ends were 0 bases for V and 2 bases for J; bases not matched to a gene: 5. DNA of the CDR3: TGTGCCAGCAGCGTAGGTGTAGGGGGCGGCAATCAGCCCCAGCATTTT. The encoded protein is CASSVGVGGGNQPQHF.

The rearrangement joins TRBV2 to TRBJ2-7, with D hard to call. This CDR3 has 13 residues. Trimming stripped 0 bases from V and 6 bases from J, with 9 bases between. Germline V CDR1 and CDR2: SNHLY, FYNNEI. In DNA, the CDR3 is TGTGCCAGCAGTGAAGCCCCCCGGGCCGAGCAGTACTTC. Amino acid sequence: CASSEAPRAEQYF.

The chain has TRBV2 and TRBJ2-7, with 7 positions matching TRBD2. The CDR3 runs 14 residues. Germline loops: CDR1 SNHLY, CDR2 FYNNEI. V lost 10 bases, J lost 0 bases, and 9 bases stayed unmatched. In DNA, the CDR3 is TGTGCCACCAAGGGGAGGGTTAACTCCTACGAGCAGTACTTC. This codes for CATKGRVNSYEQYF.

This clonotype was seen a single time. CDR3 sequence (DNA): TGTGCCACCAGCAGAGCTGGAGACAGAGCTAACAATGAGCAGTTCTTC. Protein product: CATSRAGDRANNEQFF. The chain links TRBV15 to TRBJ2-1; TRBD1 is a possible D gene (5 bases). V dropped 1 base and J dropped 5 bases, with 15 bases sitting between them. Germline lookup yields CDR1 LNHNV and CDR2 YYDKDF (reference sequence). The CDR3 loop spans 16 amino acids.

The chain joins TRBV7-2 to TRBJ1-5; a possible D gene is TRBD1 (5 bases). The germline CDR1 and CDR2 sequences are SGHTA and FQGNSA. V lost 5 bases to trimming and J lost 1 base, with 9 bases between them. The CDR3 totals 14 residues. The CDR3 region has the DNA TGTGCCAGCAGCCCCGGGGACAGCAATCAGCCCCAGCATTTT. It translates to CASSPGDSNQPQHF.